Listed here is a single TCR beta chain. The antigen remains undetermined. Sequencing relied on a cDNA template that was reverse transcribed from extracted RNA. Libraries were prepared by immunoSEQ multiplex PCR; TCRdb keeps only in-frame clonotypes and omits some of them. Among some 150,000 clones listed, under 60% were seen once. From alopecia areata patients, lesional scalp punch biopsies and peripheral blood were collected. Separation by sorting yielded CD4+ and CD8+ T cells from PBMCs. This sample stems from a study of CD8+ T cells in alopecia areata. Turning to the study itself: Among treated patients, oral tofacitinib was administered at 5 to 10 mg twice daily.

Study results and caveats: There were also resident alphabeta T cells of normal skin sequenced in scalp samples.

Source: CD8+ T cells sorted from blood, taken at week 0. The sequence came from a human donor with alopecia areata.

Here the CDR3 reads CASSPGESYGYTF. The DNA for the CDR3 is TGTGCCAGCAGCCCCGGGGAGAGCTATGGCTACACCTTC. The chain is built from TRBV7-2 and TRBJ1-2; unclear D gene. This CDR3 region has 13 residues. The V and J ends lost 5 bases and 4 bases respectively, with 11 bases between them. Germline CDR1 and CDR2: SGHTA and FQGNSA.